The clone carrying this T cell receptor (beta chain) was seen more than once but under ten times. The PCR used 60 Vbeta and 13 Jbeta primers. Here immunoSEQ multiplex PCR was the method, and the copy in TCRdb shows in-frame clones only, minus some. Seen here are 150,000 to 200,000 clones, roughly 87% observed once, and the top ten hold 1.6%. The record originates from a study of cytomegalovirus exposure and HLA in healthy donors. The CDR3 runs 14 residues. Germline CDR1 is KGHSH and CDR2 is LQKENI. V was trimmed by 5 bases and J by 2 bases, leaving 12 bases between them. The material sequenced was PBMCs. The chain employs TRBV18 and TRBJ1-1, with D tentatively TRBD1 (6 bases). This receptor was identified in a man aged 50-59 years in good health and CMV-seronegative. The CDR3 DNA is TGTGCCAGCTCATTCAGGGGTTCCAACACTGAAGCTTTCTTT. Translating gives CASSFRGSNTEAFF.